The next 15 T cell receptor beta chains were all read from a single sample in a study of regulatory T cells in long-lasting Graves disease. Time point reported: newly diagnosed GD, antithyroid drugs for less than 3 months. From PBMCs, RNA was extracted and then used to make the TCR library. Building of the TCR beta libraries involved iRepertoire HTBI primers and Arm-PCR of CDR3 regions. MiXCR was run by TCRdb on the multiplex PCR reads, yielding one entry per CDR3 protein. The sample lists 360,000 or so distinct CDR3 sequences, roughly 17% occurring once. This same sample was also taken into another study, of T cells in Graves' hyperthyroidism and ophthalmopathy.

Sequencing was performed on peripheral blood mononuclear cells (PBMCs), taken at new diagnosis, from a patient treated with antithyroid drugs. Source of these receptors: a man aged 35 to 55 with Graves disease.

This clonotype was observed a few times. A much larger clone differs by one base, so this may be a read error. V gene TRBV5-1 combines with J gene TRBJ1-1; tentative D call: TRBD1 (6 bases). CDR1 is SGHRS and CDR2 is YFSETQ in the germline V gene. This CDR3 has 16 residues. The CDR3 nucleotides are TGCGCCAGCAGCTTGGTAGTGCAGGCCGGGGACACTGAAGCTTCCTTT. This encodes CASSLVVQAGDTEASF.

This clonotype has a handful of counts. The chain carries TRBV4-3 and TRBJ2-2, with D unclear. Trimming took 0 bases from V and 1 from J, leaving 6 bases between them. Germline V gene sequence: CDR1 LGHNA, CDR2 YSLEER. The CDR3 is 15 residues long. CDR3 nucleotide sequence: TGCGCCAGCAGCCAAGATACTCGGAACACCGGGGAGCTGTTTTTT. Protein product: CASSQDTRNTGELFF.

In this sample, this clonotype turned up many times. The CDR3 DNA is TGTGCCAGCAGTGAAGCCTTTGCTAGGAAAGAGACCCAGTACTTC. Encoded protein: CASSEAFARKETQYF. V usage is TRBV2 and J usage is TRBJ2-5; D unresolved. This CDR3 spans 15 amino acids. Germline V gives CDR1 SNHLY, CDR2 FYNNEI. V was clipped by 0 bases and J by 3 bases, with 11 bases between them.

This chain links TRBV7-2 with TRBJ2-1; 7 bases are a match to TRBD2. The germline gives CDR1 SGHTA, CDR2 FQGNSA. With 2 bases clipped from V and 4 bases from J, the junction kept 8 bases outside the gene matches. There are 16 residues in the CDR3. The CDR3 protein is CASSLRVASGYNEQFF. The CDR3 nucleotides are TGTGCCAGCAGCTTAAGGGTGGCTAGCGGATACAATGAGCAGTTCTTC.

This clonotype was counted at least ten times. The V and J genes are TRBV3-1 and TRBJ1-2; the D gene is possibly TRBD1 (5 bases). The CDR3 runs to 14 residues. Germline V gene data show CDR1 as LGHDT and CDR2 as YNNKEL (reference sequence). Trimming removed 3 bases from V and 4 bases from J, with 12 bases in between. In nucleotides, the CDR3 is TGTGCCAGCAGCCAGATTACCGGGACCTATGGCTACACCTTC. Protein product: CASSQITGTYGYTF.

This clonotype was picked up a small number of times. The J gene is TRBJ2-5, the V gene TRBV5-1; D may be TRBD1 or TRBD2 (6 bases each). The CDR3 sequence is 14 residues long. V was clipped by 2 bases and J by 5 bases, with 13 bases between them. Germline loops: CDR1 SGHRS, CDR2 YFSETQ. The CDR3 spells CASSFNGGRETQYF. Written as DNA, the CDR3 is TGCGCCAGCAGCTTCAACGGGGGCCGGGAGACCCAGTACTTC.

This clonotype has more than one count but fewer than ten. The chain joins TRBV7-9 to TRBJ1-4, with 8 bases that match TRBD1. CDR3 size: 15 residues. Germline-derived CDR1 and CDR2 are SEHNR and FQNEAQ (reference sequence). V shed 4 bases and J 6 bases; nucleotides not matched to a gene: 7. The CDR3 sequence is CASSSGTGDDEKLFF. CDR3 nucleotides: TGTGCCAGCAGCTCCGGGACAGGTGATGATGAAAAACTGTTTTTT.

This clonotype appeared many times. This chain joins TRBV27 and TRBJ1-1, with a tentative D call TRBD1 (6 bases). With 10 bases removed from V and 5 bases from J, the gap between germline ends came to 17 bases. The CDR3 is 13 amino acids. CDR1 MNHEY and CDR2 SMNVEV come from the germline V gene (reference sequence). The CDR3 DNA is TGTGCCACCAAAAGGGGGGGATGGACTGAAGCTTTCTTT. It yields the protein CATKRGGWTEAFF.

Many counts were recorded for this clonotype. The chain couples TRBV24-1 to TRBJ1-5; D call uncertain. The V gene lost 2 bases and the J gene lost 4 bases, with 2 bases spanning the gap. The CDR3 extends over 12 amino acids. The germline gives CDR1 KGHDR, CDR2 SFDVKD. The CDR3 reads CATSDSNQPQHF. In DNA form, the CDR3 reads TGTGCCACCAGTGATTCGAATCAGCCCCAGCATTTT.

This clonotype appeared a few times. The rearrangement links TRBV3-1 to TRBJ2-7, with 9 positions matching TRBD1. Unmatched junction bases numbered 4, after V lost 1 base and J lost 3 bases. Germline V gene lookup returns CDR1 LGHDT and CDR2 YNNKEL (reference sequence). This CDR3 contains 15 residues. This chain's CDR3 is CASSQAPGQGYEQYF. For the CDR3, the DNA is TGTGCCAGCAGCCAAGCGCCGGGACAGGGCTACGAGCAGTACTTC.

This clonotype occurred many times. The junction departs from germline at one end; a sequencing error may be responsible. The chain uses TRBV7-9 and TRBJ2-3; 7 bases agree with TRBD2. The CDR3 has 14 residues. Per the germline V gene, CDR1 is SEHNR and CDR2 is FQNEAQ (reference sequence). The CDR3 loop is CASSSSGGTDTQYF. CDR3 bases: TGCGCCAGCAGCTCAAGCGGGGGCACAGATACGCAGTATTTT.

The sample holds many counts of this clonotype. This chain uses TRBV28 with TRBJ1-5; D uncertain. The germline V gene has CDR1 MDHEN and CDR2 SYDVKM. There are 16 residues in the CDR3. Deletions cut 1 base from V and 9 bases from J, with 19 bases between. DNA of the CDR3: TGTGCCAGCAGTTTATCCTCCTGGGCGGGCTGGGGGCCCCAGCATTTT. Its protein product is CASSLSSWAGWGPQHF. The entire variable domain, with the rest obtained from reference TRBV28 and TRBJ1-5, is as follows: DVKVTQSSRYLVKRTGEKVFLECVQDMDHENMFWYRQDPGLGLRLIYFSYDVKMKEKGDIPEGYSVSREKKERFSLILESASTNQTSMYLCASSLSSWAGWGPQHFGDGTRLSIL.

Many counts were recorded for this clonotype. The chain links TRBV27 to TRBJ2-1; weak D call: TRBD2 (5 bases). The CDR3 runs to 16 residues. Looked up from germline, CDR1 is MNHEY and CDR2 is SMNVEV (reference sequence). Trimming pared 5 bases from V and 6 bases from J, leaving 20 bases between. DNA for the CDR3: TGTGCCAGCAGTACCCTAGCCGTTTCGGTAACCAATGAGCAGTTCTTC. Translated, it gives CASSTLAVSVTNEQFF.

This clonotype was counted a few times. The rearrangement joins TRBV20-1 to TRBJ2-3; either TRBD1 or TRBD2 may fit D (6 bases each). V gave up 0 bases and J gave up 2 bases, with 18 bases separating them. The V gene's germline CDR1 is DFQATT and CDR2 SNEGSKA (reference sequence). The CDR3 contains 17 residues. CDR3 loop: CSARDLSARGDTDTQYF. In DNA, the CDR3 is TGCAGTGCTAGAGACCTCTCCGCGAGGGGGGACACAGATACGCAGTATTTT.

This clonotype was recorded at least ten times. The J gene is TRBJ1-1, the V gene TRBV28, with D unresolved. Trimming took off 4 bases at V and 3 bases at J, with 12 bases between the two ends. The CDR3 totals 14 residues. Germline CDR1 is MDHEN and CDR2 is SYDVKM. CDR3 sequence reads: CASSYRELDTEAFF. CDR3 nucleotide sequence: TGTGCCAGCAGTTATAGGGAATTGGACACTGAAGCTTTCTTT.